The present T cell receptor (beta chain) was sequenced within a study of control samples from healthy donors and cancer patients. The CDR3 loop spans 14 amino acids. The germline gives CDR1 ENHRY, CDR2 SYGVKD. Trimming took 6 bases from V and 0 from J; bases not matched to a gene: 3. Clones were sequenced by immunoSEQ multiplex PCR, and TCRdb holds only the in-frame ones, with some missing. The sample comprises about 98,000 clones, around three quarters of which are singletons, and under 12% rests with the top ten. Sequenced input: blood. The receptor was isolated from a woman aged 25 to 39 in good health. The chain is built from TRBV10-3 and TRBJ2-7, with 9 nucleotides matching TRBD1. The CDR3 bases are TGTGCCATCAGCCGGGACAGGGACTCCTACGAGCAGTACTTC. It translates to CAISRDRDSYEQYF.